This entry is about one T cell receptor (beta chain). Its antigen is as yet unknown. The authors sorted CD4+ naive, central memory, regulatory and stem cell-like memory cells via CD45RO/CCR7/CD25/CD127/CD95/CD27. The authors reverse transcribed all of the isolated RNA, so sequencing captured expressed TCRB transcripts. Profiled with immunoSEQ multiplex PCR; TCRdb holds only in-frame clones, not every one. The table records 130,000 or so clones, around 15% of them present only once. The record originates from a study of beta chain features in type 1 diabetes. Trimming cost V 8 bases and J 3 bases, with 24 bases left between them. Germline-derived CDR1 and CDR2 are SNHLY and FYNNEI. The CDR3 sequence is 17 residues long. Notes on the study in general: Type 1 diabetes patients had TCRB CDR3s that were shorter (moderately but significantly so) in all four CD4+ subsets.

The chain carries TRBV2 and TRBJ2-3; D may be TRBD2 (7 bases). The TCR sequence derives from a man aged 18 to 29 with type 1 diabetes. Material for sequencing was central memory CD4+ T cells from blood. Here the CDR3 DNA reads TGTGCCAGCCGCCCCGGCCCGGGGAGGGGGAAGACAGATACGCAGTATTTT. Amino acid sequence: CASRPGPGRGKTDTQYF.